What follows are 5 T cell receptor beta chains derived from one specimen sequenced in a study of early T cells in non-severe SARS-CoV-2 infection. From the 5' RACE reads, TCRdb called clonotypes with MiXCR, one entry per CDR3 protein. The data contain 100,000 or so distinct CDR3 sequences, under 15% of them seen just once; the ten biggest clones take up over 5%. The sequencing sample was made of whole blood. The receptors were gathered from an adult who was a healthcare worker with PCR-confirmed SARS-CoV-2 infection or an uninfected control (not recorded which).

This clonotype turned up a few times. The V gene is TRBV29-1, the J gene TRBJ2-1; D gene uncertain. This CDR3 spans 11 amino acids. The V and J ends lost 4 bases and 10 bases respectively, with 11 bases between them. CDR1 and CDR2 (germline): SQVTM, ANQGSEA. The CDR3 protein is CSVGNQGEQFF. Written as DNA, the CDR3 is TGCAGCGTTGGAAATCAAGGGGAGCAGTTCTTC.

V and J are TRBV18 and TRBJ2-5, with 13 bases lining up with TRBD2. The CDR3 spans 17 residues. With 6 bases clipped from V and 3 bases from J, the junction kept 10 bases outside the gene matches. The germline CDR1 and CDR2 sequences are KGHSH and LQKENI. This CDR3 is CASSIGTSGTGEETQYF. The DNA of the CDR3 is TGTGCCAGCTCGATTGGGACTAGCGGGACCGGGGAAGAGACCCAGTACTTC.

This chain connects TRBV28 to TRBJ2-3, with D possibly matching TRBD1 (7 bases). The CDR3 contains 12 residues. Germline V CDR1 and CDR2: MDHEN, SYDVKM. The germline V and J ends were trimmed by 6 bases and 11 bases, with 15 bases remaining between them. This CDR3 is CASRQQGGKQYF. The CDR3 nucleotides read TGTGCCAGCAGGCAGCAGGGGGGAAAGCAGTATTTT.

Only a few counts were recorded for this clonotype. The rearrangement links TRBV3-1 to TRBJ1-1, with 9 positions matching TRBD1. The CDR3 has 17 amino acids. Germline V lookup: CDR1 LGHDT, CDR2 YNNKEL (reference sequence). With V trimmed by 6 bases and J by 1 base, 12 bases remained unmatched. The CDR3 bases are TGTGCCAGCAGAAATAGGGGGACAGGGCTTAGGAACACTGAAGCTTTCTTT. Amino acid sequence: CASRNRGTGLRNTEAFF.

The genes are TRBV7-2 and TRBJ2-3; 7 bases are a match to TRBD2. Germline CDR1 SGHTA, CDR2 FQGNSA. The CDR3 is made up of 14 amino acids. Trimming at V came to 5 bases and at J to 2 bases, leaving 4 bases not matched to a gene. CDR3 DNA sequence: TGTGCCAGCAGCGTACAGCGGGACACAGATACGCAGTATTTT. It yields the protein CASSVQRDTDTQYF.